The rows below give T cell receptor beta chains drawn from one sample of a study of blood T cell repertoires in COVID-19. Some clones are missing from TCRdb's copy, which holds only in-frame ones; the method was immunoSEQ multiplex PCR. This table holds approximately 140,000 clones, 80% to 90% found once. The source material was peripheral blood. These receptors were collected from a man aged 55 to 70 with active or convalescent COVID-19. The CDR3 runs from the conserved cysteine through the conserved F or W. A D gene is named only where the DNA matches it firmly. Only part of the rows carry a size: once, few, many, or a class if the clone is expanded.

CDR3 length,J gene,D gene,V gene,clone size,CDR3 protein,CDR3 DNA
15,TRBJ1-6,TRBD1,TRBV6-5,once,CASSGRQGLNSPLHF,TGTGCCAGCAGCGGACGACAGGGGCTTAATTCACCCCTCCACTTT
11,TRBJ2-5,NA,TRBV5-1,few,CASSFEETQYF,TGCGCCAGCAGCTTTGAGGAGACCCAGTACTTC
15,TRBJ2-1,TRBD2,TRBV19,NA,CASSLAGTSGRREFF,TGTGCCAGTAGCTTAGCGGGGACTAGCGGGAGAAGGGAGTTCTTC
14,TRBJ2-5,TRBD1,TRBV19,NA,CASSVQGARETQYF,TGTGCCAGTAGTGTACAGGGGGCTAGGGAGACCCAGTACTTC
15,TRBJ1-4,NA,TRBV5-1,NA,CASSPAGRANEKLFF,TGCGCCAGCAGTCCCGCGGGGAGGGCTAATGAAAAACTGTTTTTT
13,TRBJ2-1,NA,TRBV19,NA,CASSGSGVDEQFF,TGTGCCAGTAGTGGTAGTGGAGTTGATGAGCAGTTCTTC
15,TRBJ2-7,NA,TRBV11-2,few,CASSLAWQGSYEQYF,TGTGCCAGCAGCTTAGCGTGGCAGGGGTCCTACGAGCAGTACTTC
16,TRBJ1-3,NA,TRBV3-1/TRBV3-2,NA,CASSQDTGFSGNTIYF,TGTGCCAGCAGCCAAGATACGGGATTCTCTGGAAACACCATATATTTT
16,TRBJ2-4,TRBD2,TRBV5-4,once,CASSLYGGGAKNIQYF,TGTGCCAGCAGCTTGTATGGCGGGGGGGCCAAAAACATTCAGTACTTC
16,TRBJ2-7,TRBD2,TRBV4-2,NA,CASSQGGGSRSYEQYF,TGTGCCAGCAGCCAAGGGGGCGGGAGTAGGTCCTACGAGCAGTACTTC
13,TRBJ2-7,NA,TRBV18,NA,CASSHGLSYEQYF,TGTGCCAGCTCACACGGACTGAGCTACGAGCAGTACTTC
16,TRBJ2-1,TRBD2,TRBV28,NA,CASSPWPSGGANEQFF,TGTGCCAGCAGCCCCTGGCCTAGCGGGGGGGCGAATGAGCAGTTCTTC
15,TRBJ2-7,TRBD1,TRBV4-1,NA,CASSQAETGGYEQYF,TGCGCCAGCAGCCAAGCTGAGACAGGGGGCTACGAGCAGTACTTC
17,TRBJ1-5,NA,TRBV5-5,NA,CASSLETASVSNQPQHF,TGTGCCAGCAGCTTGGAGACAGCCTCGGTAAGCAATCAGCCCCAGCATTTT
13,TRBJ2-5,NA,TRBV2,NA,CASLLDSQETQYF,TGTGCCAGCCTCTTGGACAGCCAAGAGACCCAGTACTTC
14,TRBJ1-1,TRBD1,TRBV6-5,NA,CASIKNRGITEAFF,TGTGCCAGCATTAAAAACAGGGGTATAACTGAAGCTTTCTTT
15,TRBJ1-4,NA,TRBV4-2,NA,CASSPRQAENEKLFF,TGTGCCAGCAGCCCCCGGCAGGCCGAGAATGAAAAACTGTTTTTT
15,TRBJ1-2,TRBD1,TRBV3-1/TRBV3-2,once,CASSPLDRVDYGYTF,TGTGCCAGCAGCCCTCTAGACAGGGTCGACTATGGCTACACCTTC
14,TRBJ2-7,NA,TRBV10-3,NA,CAISQTVLAYEQYF,TGTGCCATCAGTCAGACAGTTCTGGCCTACGAGCAGTACTTC
16,TRBJ1-6,NA,TRBV2,NA,CASSNFGQGLNSPLHF,TGTGCCAGCAGTAATTTCGGGCAGGGGCTTAATTCACCCCTCCACTTT
16,TRBJ2-1,TRBD2,TRBV7-9,NA,CASSLVGGRAGNEQFF,TGTGCCAGCAGCTTAGTCGGCGGGAGGGCGGGGAATGAGCAGTTCTTC
17,TRBJ2-3,TRBD1,TRBV9,NA,CASSAYSGTGGADTQYF,TGTGCCAGCAGCGCCTACTCCGGGACAGGGGGCGCAGATACGCAGTATTTT
15,TRBJ2-7,NA,TRBV5-1,NA,CASSLEQGQRYEQYF,TGCGCCAGCAGCTTGGAACAGGGCCAACGGTACGAGCAGTACTTC
14,TRBJ2-7,TRBD1,TRBV30,NA,CAWRLTGVTYEQYF,TGTGCCTGGAGGCTGACAGGGGTGACCTACGAGCAGTACTTC
11,TRBJ2-7,NA,TRBV25-1,NA,CASSETAWQYF,TGTGCCAGCAGTGAGACAGCTTGGCAGTACTTC
15,TRBJ1-5,TRBD1,TRBV2,NA,CASRDRGFSNQPQHF,TGTGCCAGCAGGGACAGGGGCTTTAGCAATCAGCCCCAGCATTTT
14,TRBJ2-3,NA,TRBV6-5,NA,CASNNLQRTDTQYF,TGTGCCAGCAACAACCTCCAGAGGACAGATACGCAGTATTTT
16,TRBJ1-3,NA,TRBV11-2,NA,CASSFRGDQRRNTIYF,TGTGCCAGCAGCTTCCGGGGGGATCAACGTAGAAACACCATATATTTT
14,TRBJ2-7,NA,TRBV5-4,NA,CASSPRGVETEQYF,TGTGCCAGCAGCCCCAGGGGGGTAGAGACCGAGCAGTACTTC
16,TRBJ1-6,NA,TRBV15,NA,CATSRDFGVGNSPLHF,TGTGCCACCAGCAGAGATTTCGGGGTGGGGAATTCACCCCTCCACTTT
13,TRBJ1-2,NA,TRBV5-6,NA,CASSPRTVYGYTF,TGTGCCAGCAGCCCCCGGACAGTTTATGGCTACACCTTC
15,TRBJ1-2,TRBD1,TRBV19,NA,CASRRPGQDPYGYTF,TGTGCCAGTAGACGACCGGGACAGGATCCCTATGGCTACACCTTC
15,TRBJ2-7,TRBD2,TRBV5-1,NA,CASSPGLAGSYEQYF,TGCGCCAGCAGCCCGGGACTAGCGGGGTCCTACGAGCAGTACTTC
15,TRBJ2-7,NA,TRBV5-1,NA,CASSLGGTGLNEQYF,TGCGCCAGCAGCTTGGGTGGAACAGGGTTGAATGAGCAGTACTTC
18,TRBJ1-5,NA,TRBV28,NA,CASIVAGFVNFSNQPQHF,TGTGCCAGCATCGTAGCGGGGTTCGTCAATTTTAGCAATCAGCCCCAGCATTTT
11,TRBJ2-3,NA,TRBV30,NA,CAWTLTDTQYF,TGTGCCTGGACTCTAACAGATACGCAGTATTTT
14,TRBJ1-2,TRBD1,TRBV5-4,once,CASSYTTGNYGYTF,TGTGCCAGCAGCTACACGACAGGGAACTATGGCTACACCTTC
15,TRBJ2-2,NA,TRBV4-3,NA,CASSPGAGWAGELFF,TGCGCCAGCAGCCCCGGGGCGGGATGGGCCGGGGAGCTGTTTTTT
15,TRBJ2-7,TRBD1,TRBV24-1,NA,CATRTRDREPHEQYF,TGTGCCACCAGGACTCGGGACAGGGAGCCTCACGAGCAGTACTTC
14,TRBJ2-7,TRBD1,TRBV6-2/TRBV6-3,NA,CASSRTGGRYEQYF,TGTGCCAGCAGTCGGACAGGGGGCCGCTACGAGCAGTACTTC
15,TRBJ2-5,TRBD1,TRBV24-1,NA,CATSDPGGYQETQYF,TGTGCCACCAGTGATCCAGGGGGATACCAAGAGACCCAGTACTTC
13,TRBJ2-1,NA,TRBV5-1,few,CASSLGAQDEQFF,TGCGCCAGCAGCTTGGGTGCTCAGGATGAGCAGTTCTTC
14,TRBJ1-1,NA,TRBV19,few,CATTPGTTNTEAFF,TGTGCCACCACCCCCGGGACAACGAACACTGAAGCTTTCTTT
14,TRBJ2-5,TRBD1,TRBV5-1,once,CASSLQDRVETQYF,TGCGCCAGCAGCCTACAGGACAGGGTAGAGACCCAGTACTTC
15,TRBJ2-7,TRBD1,TRBV19,NA,CASSRGRTGGDEQYF,TGTGCCAGTAGTAGGGGTCGGACAGGGGGCGACGAGCAGTACTTC
16,TRBJ2-1,TRBD2,TRBV19,NA,CASSIHGGSSYNEQFF,TGTGCCAGTAGTATTCATGGCGGGAGCTCCTACAATGAGCAGTTCTTC
14,TRBJ1-1,NA,TRBV24-1,once,CATSAGGLNTEAFF,TGTGCCACCTCAGCTGGGGGCCTGAACACTGAAGCTTTCTTT
15,TRBJ2-7,TRBD1,TRBV24-1,NA,CATSDARQGHYEQYF,TGTGCCACCAGTGATGCCCGACAGGGTCACTACGAGCAGTACTTC
11,TRBJ2-4,NA,TRBV6-2/TRBV6-3,NA,CASSSLNIQYF,TGTGCCAGCAGTTCGTTAAACATTCAGTACTTC
15,TRBJ2-7,TRBD1,TRBV4-3,NA,CASRLSGQGSYEQYF,TGCGCCAGCAGGCTGTCGGGACAGGGCTCCTACGAGCAGTACTTC
15,TRBJ1-6,NA,TRBV28,once,CASSFASSYNSPLHF,TGTGCCAGCAGTTTTGCCAGCTCCTATAATTCACCCCTCCACTTT
16,TRBJ2-3,TRBD1,TRBV7-9,NA,CASSFIQGARSDTQYF,TGTGCCAGCAGCTTTATCCAGGGGGCCAGGTCAGATACGCAGTATTTT
13,TRBJ2-7,NA,TRBV9,NA,CASSVDQAYEQYF,TGTGCCAGCAGCGTAGATCAGGCTTACGAGCAGTACTTC
15,TRBJ2-7,TRBD1,TRBV7-2,NA,CASSSRTGGFLEQYF,TGTGCCAGCAGCTCCCGGACAGGGGGCTTCCTCGAGCAGTACTTC